This T cell receptor (beta chain) was retrieved from a study of shared clonotypes between healthy human individuals. CD45RO negativity and positive selection for CCR7 defined naive CD8 cells, a population that excluded terminally differentiated effector memory CD45RA+ cells. TCRdb's copy holds only in-frame clones and misses some; the assay was immunoSEQ multiplex PCR. Here the sample spans roughly 2,000,000 clones, about 94% being singletons. CDR3 size: 15 residues. V lost 2 bases to trimming and J lost 5 bases, with 16 bases between them. The germline V gene encodes CDR1 MNHNY and CDR2 SVGAGI (reference sequence).

This TCR was recovered from a man between 18 and 29 years old in good health. J is TRBJ2-7 and V is TRBV6-6, with D perhaps matching TRBD1 (6 bases). Sequencing was carried out using naive CD8+ T cells sorted from blood. The CDR3 bases are TGTGCCAGCAGTTACACAGGGTTGGACACGGACGAGCAGTACTTC. Its protein product is CASSYTGLDTDEQYF.